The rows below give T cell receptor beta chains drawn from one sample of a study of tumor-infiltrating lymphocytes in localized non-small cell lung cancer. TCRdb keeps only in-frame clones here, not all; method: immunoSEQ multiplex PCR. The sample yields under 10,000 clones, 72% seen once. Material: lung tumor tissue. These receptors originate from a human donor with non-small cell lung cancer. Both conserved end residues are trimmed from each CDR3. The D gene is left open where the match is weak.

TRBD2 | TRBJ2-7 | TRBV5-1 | ASSSETSGGRSSYEQY
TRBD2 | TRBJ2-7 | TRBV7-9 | ASSFSGGLSYEQY
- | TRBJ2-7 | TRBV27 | ASSRGPEDEQY
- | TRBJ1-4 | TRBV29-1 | SVRGATRTGEKLF
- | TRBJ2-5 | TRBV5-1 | ASSDQSGETQY
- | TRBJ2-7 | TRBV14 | ASSQEIGRSYEQY
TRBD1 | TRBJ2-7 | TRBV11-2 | ASSRDRDEQY
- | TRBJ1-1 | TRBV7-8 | ASSLEGNTEAF
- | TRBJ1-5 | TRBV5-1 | ASSLEQGGQPQH
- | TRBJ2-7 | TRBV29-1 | SVARWAGEQY
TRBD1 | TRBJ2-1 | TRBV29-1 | SGGDRVSSYNEQF
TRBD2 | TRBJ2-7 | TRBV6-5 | ASSYAAAGEGEQY
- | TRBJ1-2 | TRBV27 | ASSSVAGVAPYGYT
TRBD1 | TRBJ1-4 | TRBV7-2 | ASGTGGGEKLF
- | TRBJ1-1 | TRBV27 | ASSITSGNTEAF
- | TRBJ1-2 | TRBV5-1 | ASSLVPPGEPYGYT
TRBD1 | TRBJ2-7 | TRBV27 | ASKITGGGLYEQY
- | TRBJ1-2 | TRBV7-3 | ASGPVAGDNYGYT
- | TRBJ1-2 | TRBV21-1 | ASPDRERFGYT
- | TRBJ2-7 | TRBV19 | ASSIFLGPSYEQY
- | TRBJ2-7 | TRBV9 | ASSEEPEGSYEQY
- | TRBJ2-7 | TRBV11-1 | ASRGRISYEQY
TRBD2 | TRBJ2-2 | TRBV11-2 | ASTSRGVGTGELF
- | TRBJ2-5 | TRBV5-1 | ASSLAGETQY
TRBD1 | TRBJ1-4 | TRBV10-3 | AISGTDEKLF
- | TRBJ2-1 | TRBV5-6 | ASSLWNPKFYNEQF
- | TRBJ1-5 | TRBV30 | AWSAQAGNSNQPQH
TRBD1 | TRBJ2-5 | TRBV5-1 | ASSPTGSQETQY
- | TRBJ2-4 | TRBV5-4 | ASSEEENIQY
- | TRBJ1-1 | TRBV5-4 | ASSLARAPSTEAF
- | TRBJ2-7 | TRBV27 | ASSSGTRQASYEQY
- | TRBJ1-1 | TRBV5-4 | ASSLDSAEAF
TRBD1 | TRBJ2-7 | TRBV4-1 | ASSHGQGKTYEQY
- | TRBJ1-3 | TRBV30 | AWNPGVPGNTIY
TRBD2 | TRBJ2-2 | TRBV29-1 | SVSLAGDRGELF
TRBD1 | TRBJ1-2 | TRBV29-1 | SVITWDRGMRYT
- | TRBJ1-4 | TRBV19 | ASSYPLPTGEKLF
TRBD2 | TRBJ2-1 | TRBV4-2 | ASSQSGLAGLNEQF
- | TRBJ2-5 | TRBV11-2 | ASSPGLTQQETQY
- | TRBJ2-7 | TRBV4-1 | ASSQERDPEFYEQY
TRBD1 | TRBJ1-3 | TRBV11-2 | ASSLARTIGTAIGNTIY
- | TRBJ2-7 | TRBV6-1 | ASRRDVGSYEQY
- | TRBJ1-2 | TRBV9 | ASSVETGDSYGYT
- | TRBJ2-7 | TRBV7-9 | ASSLPTHGTWGEQY
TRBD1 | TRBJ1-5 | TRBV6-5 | ASSYGQGNQPQH
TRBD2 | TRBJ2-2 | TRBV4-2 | ASSAGVASGSMDTGELF